The 8 T cell receptor beta chains listed next were all sequenced from one sample in a study of cytomegalovirus exposure and HLA in healthy donors. With 60 Vbeta and 13 Jbeta primers, the PCR was carried out. The assay was immunoSEQ multiplex PCR, and TCRdb's table has in-frame clones only and misses some. Of about 110,000 clones detected, about 80% appear once; the ten largest clones hold less than 9.5%. Sequenced sample: PBMCs. These receptors all stem from a woman aged 45-59 years in good health and CMV-seropositive.

The chain recombines TRBV21-1 with TRBJ2-1; the D call of TRBD2 is as the table states it, not checked on the DNA. TRBV21-1 is a pseudogene segment. The CDR3 is made up of 15 amino acids. The CDR3 loop is CASRGPPGWDNEQFF. The CDR3 region has the DNA TGTGCCAGCAGAGGCCCCCCGGGATGGGACAATGAGCAGTTCTTC.

This clone was seen only a few times. This chain uses TRBV27 with TRBJ1-6; D is uncertain. Germline V CDR1 and CDR2: MNHEY, SMNVEV (reference sequence). The V end lost 3 bases, the J end lost 5 bases, and 8 bases lay between the germline ends. The CDR3 consists of 14 residues. CDR3 sequence (DNA): TGTGCCAGCAGTTTCGACACCCATAATTCACCCCTCCACTTT. Protein: CASSFDTHNSPLHF.

The chain is built from TRBV6-5 and TRBJ1-2; D is possibly TRBD1 (6 bases). The CDR3 is 14 residues long. The V and J ends lost 6 bases and 3 bases respectively, with 14 bases between them. In germline, CDR1 is MNHEY, CDR2 SVGAGI. DNA of the CDR3: TGTGCCAGCAGGACCCAGGGGTCTGACTATGGCTACACCTTC. It specifies CASRTQGSDYGYTF.

V and J are TRBV19 and TRBJ2-7, with 7 bases matching TRBD1. V lost 3 bases to trimming and J lost 0 bases; unmatched junction nucleotides: 5. Per the germline V gene, CDR1 is LNHDA and CDR2 is SQIVND (reference sequence). The length of the CDR3 is 15 residues. The DNA of the CDR3 is TGTGCCAGTAGTATCCAGGGGGTACCCTCCTACGAGCAGTACTTC. This gives the protein CASSIQGVPSYEQYF.

This clone occurred a few times. One junction end does not reproduce the germline sequence, and a read error may be involved. The V gene is TRBV7-9, the J gene TRBJ2-7; 7 nucleotides match TRBD2. CDR3 size: 15 residues. CDR1 is SEHNR and CDR2 is FQNEAQ in the germline V gene (reference sequence). The CDR3 reads CSSAAGRAILYEQYF. Here the CDR3 DNA reads TGTTCCAGCGCTGCGGGGAGGGCTATCCTCTACGAGCAGTACTTC.

In the case of this clone: A read error may produce the germline difference seen at one junction end. V is TRBV7-9 and J is TRBJ1-1, with a tentative D call TRBD1 (6 bases). The CDR3 length is 14 residues. Germline V gives CDR1 SEHNR, CDR2 FQNEAQ (reference sequence). CDR3 sequence: CSSSTPGGGTEAFF. In DNA form, the CDR3 reads TGTTCCAGCAGCACCCCGGGAGGGGGCACTGAAGCTTTCTTT.

The chain links TRBV9 to TRBJ2-3, with D hard to call. The ends were cut back, 4 bases at V and 4 bases at J, with 10 bases in the middle. Germline V gene lookup returns CDR1 SGDLS and CDR2 YYNGEE. This CDR3 comprises 13 residues. The CDR3 sequence is CASSLTSADTQYF. The CDR3 nucleotides read TGTGCCAGCAGCCTTACCTCAGCAGATACGCAGTATTTT.

The chain is built from TRBV19 and TRBJ2-6; 9 nucleotides align to TRBD1. The CDR3 extends over 17 amino acids. Germline V CDR1 and CDR2: LNHDA, SQIVND (reference sequence). The junction had 8 bases not matched to a gene; V was cut back by 7 bases and J by 1 base. The CDR3 bases are TGTGCCAGTACCCTGACAGGGGGTTTATCTGGGGCCAACGTCCTGACTTTC. This codes for CASTLTGGLSGANVLTF. The whole variable domain, filled in from reference TRBV19 and TRBJ2-6, reads DGGITQSPKYLFRKEGQNVTLSCEQNLNHDAMYWYRQDPGQGLRLIYYSQIVNDFQKGDIAEGYSVSREKKESFPLTVTSAQKNPTAFYLCASTLTGGLSGANVLTFGAGSRLTVL.